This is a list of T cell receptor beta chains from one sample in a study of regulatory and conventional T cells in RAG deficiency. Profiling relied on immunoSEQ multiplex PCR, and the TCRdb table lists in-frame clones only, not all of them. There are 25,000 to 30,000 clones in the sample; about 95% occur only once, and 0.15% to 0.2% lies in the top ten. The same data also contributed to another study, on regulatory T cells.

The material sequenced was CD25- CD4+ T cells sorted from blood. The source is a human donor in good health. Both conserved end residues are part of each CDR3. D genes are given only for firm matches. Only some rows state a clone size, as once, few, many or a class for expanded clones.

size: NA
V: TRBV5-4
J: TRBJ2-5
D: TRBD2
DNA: TGTGCCAGCAGCGGGGAACTAGCGGGCCTCCAAGAGACCCAGTACTTC
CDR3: CASSGELAGLQETQYF

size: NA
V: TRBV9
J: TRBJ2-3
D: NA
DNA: TGTGCCAGCAGCGTAGTACCGACTAGCACAGATACGCAGTATTTT
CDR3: CASSVVPTSTDTQYF

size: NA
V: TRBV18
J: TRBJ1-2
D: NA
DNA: TGTGCCAGCTCGACCCCGCTCGAGGAGAGTAGCAATGGCTACACCTTC
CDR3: CASSTPLEESSNGYTF

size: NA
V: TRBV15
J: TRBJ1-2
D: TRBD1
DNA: TGTGCCACCAGCGGAGAAAAAAGGACAGGGGGCTATGGCTACACCTTC
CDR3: CATSGEKRTGGYGYTF

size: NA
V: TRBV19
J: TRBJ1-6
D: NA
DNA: TGTGCCAGTAGTATCGACAGATCGGGTTCACCCCTCCACTTT
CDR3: CASSIDRSGSPLHF

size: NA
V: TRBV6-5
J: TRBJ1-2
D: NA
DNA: TGTGCCAGCACCTCTGGAGGGGTTCCTTATGGCTACACCTTC
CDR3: CASTSGGVPYGYTF

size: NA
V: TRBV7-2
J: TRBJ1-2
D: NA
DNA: TGTGCCAGCAGCTTACACCCCAGTACTAACTATGGCTACACCTTC
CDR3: CASSLHPSTNYGYTF

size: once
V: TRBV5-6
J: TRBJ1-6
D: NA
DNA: TGTGCCAGCAGCTTTTGGGCAGGGGCGAGCCTCAATTCACCCCTCCACTTT
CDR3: CASSFWAGASLNSPLHF

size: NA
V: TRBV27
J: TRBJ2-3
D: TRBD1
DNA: TGTGCCAGCAGTTTCGGGACAGGGTTAGATACGCAGTATTTT
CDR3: CASSFGTGLDTQYF

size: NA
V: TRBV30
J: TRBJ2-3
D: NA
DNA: TGTGCCTGGAGTTCTAGGGTAGTAGCGAGCACAGATACGCAGTATTTT
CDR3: CAWSSRVVASTDTQYF

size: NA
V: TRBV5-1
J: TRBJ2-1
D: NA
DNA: TGCGCCAGCAGCTTGGTAGGATCCGGGTCCAATGAGCAGTTCTTC
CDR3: CASSLVGSGSNEQFF

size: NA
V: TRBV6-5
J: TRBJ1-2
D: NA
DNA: TGTGCCAGCAGTTACGGGGCACCGAGGAATGGCTACACCTTC
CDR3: CASSYGAPRNGYTF

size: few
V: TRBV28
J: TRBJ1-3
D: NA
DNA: TGTGCCAGCAGTTTAGTGGGGGCATATCCCTCTGGAAACACCATATATTTT
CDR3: CASSLVGAYPSGNTIYF

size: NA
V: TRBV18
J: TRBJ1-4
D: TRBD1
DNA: TGTGCCAGCTCACCGGGGACAGATGAAAAACTGTTTTTT
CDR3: CASSPGTDEKLFF

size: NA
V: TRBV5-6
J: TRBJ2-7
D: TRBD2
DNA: TGTGCCAGCAGCGCGAATGGACTAGCGGGGGTCCTCGAGCAGTACTTC
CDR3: CASSANGLAGVLEQYF

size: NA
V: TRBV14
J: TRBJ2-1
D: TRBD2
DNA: TGTGCCAGCAGGGCCGGGACTAGCTATGGGGAGCAGTTCTTC
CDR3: CASRAGTSYGEQFF

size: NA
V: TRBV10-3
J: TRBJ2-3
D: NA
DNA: TGTGCCATCAGCCAACCGACTACAGATACGCAGTATTTT
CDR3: CAISQPTTDTQYF

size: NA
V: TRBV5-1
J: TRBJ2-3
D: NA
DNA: TGCGCCAGCAGCTTGGGCGGCAGACCCCCAGATACGCAGTATTTT
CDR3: CASSLGGRPPDTQYF

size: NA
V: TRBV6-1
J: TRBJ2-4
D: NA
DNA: TGTGCCAGCAGTGACCCTTTCGGGCAGGGCCATAACATTCAGTACTTC
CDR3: CASSDPFGQGHNIQYF

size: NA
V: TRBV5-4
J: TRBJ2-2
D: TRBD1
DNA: TGTGCCAGCAGCTTGAACAGGGGCACGACGAACACCGGGGAGCTGTTTTTT
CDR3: CASSLNRGTTNTGELFF

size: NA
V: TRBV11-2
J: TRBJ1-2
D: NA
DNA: TGTGCCAGCAGCTTAGCCAGACAAGCTAACTATGGCTACACCTTC
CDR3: CASSLARQANYGYTF

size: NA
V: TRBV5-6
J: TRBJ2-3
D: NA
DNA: TGTGCCAGCAGCATTAAACCGGGTCCCCCCACAGATACGCAGTATTTT
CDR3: CASSIKPGPPTDTQYF

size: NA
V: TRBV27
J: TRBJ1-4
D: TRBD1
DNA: TGTGCCAGCAGGGAACAGGGGGTTAATGAAAAACTGTTTTTT
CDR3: CASREQGVNEKLFF